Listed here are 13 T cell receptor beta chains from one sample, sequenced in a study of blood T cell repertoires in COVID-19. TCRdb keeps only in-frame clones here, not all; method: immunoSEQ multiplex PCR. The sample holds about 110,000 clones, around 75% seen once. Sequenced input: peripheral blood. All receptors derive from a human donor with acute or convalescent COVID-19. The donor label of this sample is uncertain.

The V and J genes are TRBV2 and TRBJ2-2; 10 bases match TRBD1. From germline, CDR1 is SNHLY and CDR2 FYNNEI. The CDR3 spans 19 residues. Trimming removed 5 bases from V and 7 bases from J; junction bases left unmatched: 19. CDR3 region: CASSKSPWPTGGRFGELFF. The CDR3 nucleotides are TGTGCCAGCAGTAAAAGCCCCTGGCCGACAGGGGGCAGGTTCGGGGAGCTGTTTTTT. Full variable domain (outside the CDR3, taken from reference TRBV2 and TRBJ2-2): EPEVTQTPSHQVTQMGQEVILRCVPISNHLYFYWYRQILGQKVEFLVSFYNNEISEKSEIFDDQFSVERPDGSNFTLKIRSTKLEDSAMYFCASSKSPWPTGGRFGELFFGEGSRLTVL.

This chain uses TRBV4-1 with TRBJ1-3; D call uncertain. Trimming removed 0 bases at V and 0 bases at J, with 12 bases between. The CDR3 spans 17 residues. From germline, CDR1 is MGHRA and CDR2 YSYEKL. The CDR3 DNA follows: TGCGCCAGCAGCCAAGATCGGGGAGGAACCTCTGGAAACACCATATATTTT. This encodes CASSQDRGGTSGNTIYF.

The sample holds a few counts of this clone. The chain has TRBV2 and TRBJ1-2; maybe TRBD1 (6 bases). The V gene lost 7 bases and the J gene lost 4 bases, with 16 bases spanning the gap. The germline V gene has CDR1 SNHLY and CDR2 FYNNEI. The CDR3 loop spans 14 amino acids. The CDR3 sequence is CASTGGPFTYGYTF. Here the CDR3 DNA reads TGTGCCAGCACCGGGGGGCCATTTACCTATGGCTACACCTTC.

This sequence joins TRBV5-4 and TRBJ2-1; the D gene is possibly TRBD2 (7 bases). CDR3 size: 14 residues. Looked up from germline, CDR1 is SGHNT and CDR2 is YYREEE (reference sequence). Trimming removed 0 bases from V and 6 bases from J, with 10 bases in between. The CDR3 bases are TGTGCCAGCAGCTTGGGGGGGGGCCTCAATGAGCAGTTCTTC. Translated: CASSLGGGLNEQFF.

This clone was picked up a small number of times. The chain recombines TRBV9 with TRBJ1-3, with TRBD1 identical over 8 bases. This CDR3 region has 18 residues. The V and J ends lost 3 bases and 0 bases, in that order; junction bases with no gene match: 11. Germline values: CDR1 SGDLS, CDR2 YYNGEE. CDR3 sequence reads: CASSAGTGTPSSGNTIYF. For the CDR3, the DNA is TGTGCCAGCAGCGCTGGGACAGGCACCCCCAGCTCTGGAAACACCATATATTTT.

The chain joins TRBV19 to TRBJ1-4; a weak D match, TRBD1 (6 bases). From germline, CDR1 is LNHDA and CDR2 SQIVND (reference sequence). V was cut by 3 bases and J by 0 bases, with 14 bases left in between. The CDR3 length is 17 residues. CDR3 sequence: CASSIVRGLATNEKLFF. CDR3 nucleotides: TGTGCCAGTAGTATCGTCAGGGGCCTTGCAACTAATGAAAAACTGTTTTTT.

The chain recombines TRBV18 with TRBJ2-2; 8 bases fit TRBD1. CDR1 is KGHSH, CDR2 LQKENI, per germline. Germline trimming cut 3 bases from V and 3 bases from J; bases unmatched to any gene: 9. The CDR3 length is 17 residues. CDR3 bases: TGTGCCAGCTCACCCTCACGGAGACAGGGGCACACCGGGGAGCTGTTTTTT. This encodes CASSPSRRQGHTGELFF.

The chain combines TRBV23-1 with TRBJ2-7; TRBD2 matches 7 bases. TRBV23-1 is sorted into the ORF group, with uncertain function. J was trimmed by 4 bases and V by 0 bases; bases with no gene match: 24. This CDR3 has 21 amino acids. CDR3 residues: CASSQSWSGATLWGGDYEQYV. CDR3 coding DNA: TGCGCCAGCAGTCAATCATGGTCGGGAGCAACATTGTGGGGAGGGGATTACGAGCAGTACGTC.

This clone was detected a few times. CDR3 residues: CASSLTNNQPQHF. The CDR3 DNA reads as TGTGCCAGCAGCTTAACTAATAATCAGCCCCAGCATTTT. This chain joins TRBV11-2 and TRBJ1-5; D call uncertain. Germline V lookup: CDR1 SGHAT, CDR2 FQNNGV. The CDR3 has 13 residues. The V gene lost 2 bases and the J gene lost 4 bases, with 6 bases spanning the gap.

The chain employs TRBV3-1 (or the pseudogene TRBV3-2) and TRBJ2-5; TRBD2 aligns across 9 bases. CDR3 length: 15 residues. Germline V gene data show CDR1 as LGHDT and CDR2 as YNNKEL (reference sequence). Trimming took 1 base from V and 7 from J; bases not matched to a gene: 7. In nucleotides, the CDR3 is TGTGCCAGCAGCCAAGGGCTAGCGGGGTCGGGGACCCAGTACTTC. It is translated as CASSQGLAGSGTQYF.

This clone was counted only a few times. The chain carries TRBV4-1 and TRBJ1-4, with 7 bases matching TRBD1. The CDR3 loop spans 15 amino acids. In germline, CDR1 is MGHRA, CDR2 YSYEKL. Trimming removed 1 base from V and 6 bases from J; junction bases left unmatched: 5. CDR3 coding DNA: TGCGCCAGCAGCCAAGTTCTTACAGGGGATGAAAAACTGTTTTTT. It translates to CASSQVLTGDEKLFF.

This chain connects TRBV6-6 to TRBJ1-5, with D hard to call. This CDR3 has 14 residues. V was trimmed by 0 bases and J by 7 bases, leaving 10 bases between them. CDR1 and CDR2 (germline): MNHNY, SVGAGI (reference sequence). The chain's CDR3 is CASSYSSGPQPQHF. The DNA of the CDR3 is TGTGCCAGCAGTTACTCGAGCGGGCCCCAGCCCCAGCATTTT.

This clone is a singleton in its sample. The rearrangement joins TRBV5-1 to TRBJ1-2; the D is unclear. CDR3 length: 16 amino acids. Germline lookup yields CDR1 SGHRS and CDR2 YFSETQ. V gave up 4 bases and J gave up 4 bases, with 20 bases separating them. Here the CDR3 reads CASSPGGSRLSYGYTF. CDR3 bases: TGCGCCAGCAGCCCGGGCGGGTCACGCCTCTCCTATGGCTACACCTTC.